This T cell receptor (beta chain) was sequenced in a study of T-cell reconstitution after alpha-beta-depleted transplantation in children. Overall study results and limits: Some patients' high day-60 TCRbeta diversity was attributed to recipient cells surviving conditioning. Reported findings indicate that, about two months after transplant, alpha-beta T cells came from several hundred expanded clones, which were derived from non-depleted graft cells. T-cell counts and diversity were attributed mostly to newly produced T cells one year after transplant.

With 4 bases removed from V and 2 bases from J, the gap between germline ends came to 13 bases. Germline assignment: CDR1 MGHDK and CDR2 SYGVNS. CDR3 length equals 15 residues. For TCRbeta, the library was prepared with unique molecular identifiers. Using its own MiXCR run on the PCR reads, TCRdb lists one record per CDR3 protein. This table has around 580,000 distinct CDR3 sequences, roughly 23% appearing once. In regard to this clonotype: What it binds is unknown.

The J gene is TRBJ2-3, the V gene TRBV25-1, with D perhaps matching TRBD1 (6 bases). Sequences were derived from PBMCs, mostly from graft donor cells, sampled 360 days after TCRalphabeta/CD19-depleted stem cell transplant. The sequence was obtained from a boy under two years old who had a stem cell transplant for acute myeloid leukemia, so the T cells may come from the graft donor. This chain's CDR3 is CASSGYRAATDTQYF. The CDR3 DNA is TGTGCCAGCAGTGGATACAGGGCCGCCACAGATACGCAGTATTTT. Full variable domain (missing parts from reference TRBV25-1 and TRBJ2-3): EADIYQTPRYLVIGTGKKITLECSQTMGHDKMYWYQQDPGMELHLIHYSYGVNSTEKGDLSSESTVSRIRTEHFPLTLESARPSHTSQYLCASSGYRAATDTQYFGPGTRLTVL.